This T cell receptor beta chain was captured in a study of T cell repertoires in cytomegalovirus infection. The CDR3 sequence is 14 residues long. Germline values: CDR1 MDHEN, CDR2 SYDVKM. V lost 6 bases to trimming and J lost 4 bases, with 15 bases between them. In TCRdb, the reads were re-called with MiXCR into one record per CDR3 protein. Found here are about 740,000 distinct CDR3 sequences, roughly 35% of them singletons; the top ten hold more than 2.5%. The chain uses TRBV28 and TRBJ1-2; D is unclear. This TCR was sampled from a human donor in good health (CMV status not recorded). Some clones in this sample may be carry-over from other donors' samples. The sample consisted of PBMCs. The CDR3 loop reads CASRAGANTYGYTF. The DNA of the CDR3 is TGTGCCAGCAGAGCAGGAGCCAATACCTATGGCTACACCTTC.